This T cell receptor (beta chain) was observed in a study of blood T cell repertoires in COVID-19. Whole-study context: Acute and convalescent COVID-19 samples came from the United States, Italy and Spain. The analysed material was cDNA or gDNA that came from T cells, B-cell-depleted T cells, or PBMCs.

How the authors handled the data: Amplification with reference gene primers provided the estimates of nucleated cell counts. Clones were sequenced by immunoSEQ multiplex PCR, and TCRdb holds only the in-frame ones, with some missing. The D gene and trimming were derived from the DNA, and the V and J assignments and clone size from that table. The data show 100,000 to 150,000 clones, with about 79% seen just once and 4.5% held by the top ten. CDR3 length: 16 amino acids. Germline V gene sequence: CDR1 SGHTA, CDR2 FQGNSA. Trimming at V came to 5 bases and at J to 4 bases, leaving 7 bases not matched to a gene.

The sequence was obtained from a woman aged 70-85 years with acute or convalescent COVID-19. The source material was peripheral blood. The genes are TRBV7-2 and TRBJ2-1; 11 bases map to TRBD2. The CDR3: CASSPLSGGAYNEQFF. The CDR3, as DNA: TGTGCCAGCAGCCCACTTAGCGGGGGGGCTTACAATGAGCAGTTCTTC.